This TCR beta chain is drawn from a study of blood T cell repertoires in COVID-19. Germline V gene lookup returns CDR1 LGHDT and CDR2 YNNKEL (reference sequence). CDR3 length: 16 residues. V was clipped by 4 bases and J by 0 bases; unmatched bases: 4. In the original analysis: Quantification of nucleated cells was approximated via reference gene primer amplification. The table came from immunoSEQ multiplex PCR; TCRdb's copy has only in-frame clones and leaves some out. V, J and clone size derive from that table, while D and trimming were established from the DNA sequence. The sample shows tens of thousands of clones, over 75% of them seen only once.

The source material was peripheral blood. The J gene is TRBJ2-3, the V gene TRBV3-1 (or the pseudogene TRBV3-2), with 10 bases lining up with TRBD2. This TCR came from a man aged 35-49 years with COVID-19, enrolled during active disease. CDR3 amino acids: CASSRGTSESTDTQYF. In DNA form, the CDR3 reads TGTGCCAGCAGCCGCGGGACTAGCGAGAGCACAGATACGCAGTATTTT.